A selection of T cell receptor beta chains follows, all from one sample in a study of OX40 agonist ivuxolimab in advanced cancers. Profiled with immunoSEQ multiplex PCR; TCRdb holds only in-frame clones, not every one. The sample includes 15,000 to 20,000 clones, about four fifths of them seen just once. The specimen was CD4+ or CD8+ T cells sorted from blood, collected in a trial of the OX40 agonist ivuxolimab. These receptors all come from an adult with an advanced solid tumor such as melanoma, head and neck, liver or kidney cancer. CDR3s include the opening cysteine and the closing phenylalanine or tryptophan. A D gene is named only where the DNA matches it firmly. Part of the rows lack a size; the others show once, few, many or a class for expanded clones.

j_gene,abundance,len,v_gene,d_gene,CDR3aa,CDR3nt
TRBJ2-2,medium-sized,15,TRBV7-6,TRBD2,CASSFSGSFTGELFF,TGTGCCAGCAGCTTTAGCGGGAGTTTCACCGGGGAGCTGTTTTTT
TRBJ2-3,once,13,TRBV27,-,CASSMFWTDTQYF,TGTGCCAGCAGCATGTTTTGGACAGATACGCAGTATTTT
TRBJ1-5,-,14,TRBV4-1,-,CASSLGGGNQPQHF,TGCGCCAGCAGCCTCGGGGGGGGAAATCAGCCCCAGCATTTT
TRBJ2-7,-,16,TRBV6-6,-,CASSYPTTLVTYEQYF,TGTGCCAGCAGTTACCCGACCACACTAGTTACCTACGAGCAGTACTTC
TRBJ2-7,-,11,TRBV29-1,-,CSVEAGYEQYF,TGCAGCGTTGAAGCCGGTTACGAGCAGTACTTC
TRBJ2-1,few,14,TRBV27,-,CASSFLRTYNEQFF,TGTGCCAGCAGTTTCCTAAGGACATACAATGAGCAGTTCTTC
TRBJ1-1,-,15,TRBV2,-,CASGGAATELSEAFF,TGTGCCAGCGGGGGGGCGGCCACCGAATTAAGTGAAGCTTTCTTT
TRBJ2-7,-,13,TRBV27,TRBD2,CASVKRGSYEQYF,TGTGCCAGCGTGAAGCGGGGGTCTTACGAGCAGTACTTC
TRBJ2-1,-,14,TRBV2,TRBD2,CASSDTSGTDEQFF,TGTGCCAGCAGTGATACTAGCGGGACGGATGAGCAGTTCTTC
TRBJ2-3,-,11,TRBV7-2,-,CASSLADTQYF,TGTGCCAGCAGCTTGGCAGATACGCAGTATTTT
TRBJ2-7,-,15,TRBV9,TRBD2,CASSVGLAGAHEQYF,TGTGCCAGCAGCGTTGGGCTAGCGGGAGCCCACGAGCAGTACTTC
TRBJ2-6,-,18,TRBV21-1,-,CASSGDSAASSGANVLTF,TGTGCCAGCAGCGGAGATAGCGCGGCAAGCTCTGGGGCCAACGTCCTGACTTTC
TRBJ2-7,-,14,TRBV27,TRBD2,CASSAGLGVYEQYF,TGTGCCAGCAGTGCGGGACTAGGAGTGTACGAGCAGTACTTC
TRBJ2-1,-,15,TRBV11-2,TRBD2,CASSLVSGRVNEQFF,TGTGCCAGCAGCTTAGTTAGCGGGAGGGTCAATGAGCAGTTCTTC
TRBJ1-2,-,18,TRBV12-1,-,CASSFPLRVFSLREGYTF,TGTGCCAGCAGCTTCCCCCTCCGGGTTTTCTCTTTAAGGGAAGGCTACACCTTC
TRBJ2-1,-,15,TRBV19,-,CASSIKGRADNEQFF,TGTGCCAGTAGTATTAAGGGGCGGGCCGACAATGAGCAGTTCTTC
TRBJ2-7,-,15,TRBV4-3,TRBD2,CASSPGTSGFYEQYF,TGCGCCAGCAGCCCCGGGACTAGCGGATTTTACGAGCAGTACTTC
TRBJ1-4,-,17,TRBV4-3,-,CASSQGGLNRVREKLFF,TGCGCCAGCAGCCAAGGGGGTCTTAACAGGGTACGTGAAAAACTGTTTTTT
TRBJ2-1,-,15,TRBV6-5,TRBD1,CASSYPGQGQDEQFF,TGTGCCAGCAGTTACCCGGGACAGGGTCAGGATGAGCAGTTCTTC
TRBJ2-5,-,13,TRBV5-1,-,CASSFGGGETQYF,TGCGCCAGCAGCTTCGGGGGCGGGGAGACCCAGTACTTC
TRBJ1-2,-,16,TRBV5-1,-,CASSLSTGYSNYGYTF,TGCGCCAGCAGCTTGTCCACCGGGTATTCCAACTATGGCTACACCTTC
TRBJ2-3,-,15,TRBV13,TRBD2,CASREGLAGADTQYF,TGTGCCAGCAGGGAAGGCCTAGCGGGAGCAGATACGCAGTATTTT
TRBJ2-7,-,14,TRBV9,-,CASTLRGATYEQYF,TGTGCCAGCACCCTTCGGGGGGCTACCTACGAGCAGTACTTC
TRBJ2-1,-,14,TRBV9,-,CASSAEGGSNEQFF,TGTGCCAGCAGCGCCGAGGGAGGCTCCAATGAGCAGTTCTTC
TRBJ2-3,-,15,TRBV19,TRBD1,CASSIDRGWTDTQYF,TGTGCCAGTAGTATTGACAGGGGGTGGACAGATACGCAGTATTTT
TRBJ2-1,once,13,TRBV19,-,CASRGPRGDEQFF,TGTGCCAGTAGGGGGCCCAGGGGCGATGAGCAGTTCTTC
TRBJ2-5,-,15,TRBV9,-,CASSVAAGLQETQYF,TGTGCCAGCAGCGTAGCTGCGGGCCTCCAAGAGACCCAGTACTTC
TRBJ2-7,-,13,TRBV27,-,CASSHPSLNEQYF,TGTGCCAGCAGTCACCCCAGTCTAAATGAGCAGTACTTC
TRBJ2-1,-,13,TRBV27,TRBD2,CASSPLATDEQFF,TGTGCCAGCAGTCCACTAGCGACGGATGAGCAGTTCTTC
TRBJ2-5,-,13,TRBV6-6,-,CASSQGTQETQYF,TGTGCCAGCAGTCAAGGGACTCAAGAGACCCAGTACTTC
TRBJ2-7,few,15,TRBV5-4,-,CASSQDGGRVYEQYF,TGTGCCAGCAGCCAAGATGGGGGGAGAGTCTACGAGCAGTACTTC
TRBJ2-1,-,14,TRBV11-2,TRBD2,CASQREDNYNEQFF,TGTGCCAGCCAGCGGGAGGACAACTACAATGAGCAGTTCTTC
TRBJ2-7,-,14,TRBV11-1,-,CASSLVGDLYEQYF,TGTGCCAGCAGCTTAGTGGGGGATCTCTACGAGCAGTACTTC
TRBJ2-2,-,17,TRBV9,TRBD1,CASSAGTGKADTGELFF,TGTGCCAGCAGCGCCGGGACAGGGAAGGCGGACACCGGGGAGCTGTTTTTT
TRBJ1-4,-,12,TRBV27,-,CASLGWDEKLFF,TGTGCCAGCCTCGGGTGGGATGAAAAACTGTTTTTT
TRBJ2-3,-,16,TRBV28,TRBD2,CASSFFTSGSTDTQYF,TGTGCCAGCAGTTTCTTTACTAGCGGTAGCACAGATACGCAGTATTTT
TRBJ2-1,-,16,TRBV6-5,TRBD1,CASSSPMTGDYNEQFF,TGTGCCAGCAGTTCCCCCATGACAGGGGACTACAATGAGCAGTTCTTC
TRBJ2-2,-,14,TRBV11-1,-,CASSRKGNTGELFF,TGTGCCAGCAGCCGAAAGGGAAACACCGGGGAGCTGTTTTTT
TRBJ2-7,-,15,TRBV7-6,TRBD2,CASRTLAGASYEQYF,TGTGCCAGCAGAACACTAGCGGGAGCTTCCTACGAGCAGTACTTC
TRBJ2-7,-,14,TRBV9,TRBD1,CASSGRDSSYEQYF,TGTGCCAGCAGCGGCCGGGACAGCTCCTACGAGCAGTACTTC
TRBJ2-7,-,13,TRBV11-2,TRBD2,CASSTGTSGSQYF,TGTGCCAGCAGCACCGGGACTAGCGGGAGTCAGTACTTC
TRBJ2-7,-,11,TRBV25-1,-,CASGNTYEQYF,TGTGCCAGCGGTAACACTTACGAGCAGTACTTC
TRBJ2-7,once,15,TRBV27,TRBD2,CASSTLAGGLYEQYF,TGTGCCAGCAGTACTCTAGCGGGAGGGCTATACGAGCAGTACTTC
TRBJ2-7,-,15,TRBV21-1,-,CASSKRSGRAPEQYF,TGTGCCAGCAGCAAACGTAGCGGGAGGGCCCCCGAGCAGTACTTC
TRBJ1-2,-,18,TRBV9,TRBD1,CASSVGETGAMSWDGYTF,TGTGCCAGCAGCGTAGGGGAAACAGGGGCTATGAGTTGGGATGGCTACACCTTC
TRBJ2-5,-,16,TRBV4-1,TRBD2,CASSLSRGNPPETQYF,TGCGCCAGCAGCCTCTCGCGGGGGAACCCGCCGGAGACCCAGTACTTC
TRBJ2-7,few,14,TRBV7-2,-,CASSWEHHSYEQYF,TGTGCCAGCAGCTGGGAACATCACTCCTACGAGCAGTACTTC
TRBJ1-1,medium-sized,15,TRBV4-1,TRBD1,CASSQVGRGGTEAFF,TGCGCCAGCAGCCAAGTGGGCAGGGGGGGCACTGAAGCTTTCTTT
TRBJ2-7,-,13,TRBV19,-,CASSIARDYEQYF,TGTGCCAGTAGTATAGCCAGGGACTACGAGCAGTACTTC
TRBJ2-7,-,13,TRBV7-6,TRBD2,CASSAAPGGEQYF,TGTGCCAGCAGCGCCGCACCGGGGGGTGAGCAGTACTTC
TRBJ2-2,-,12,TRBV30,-,CAWSVRSGELFF,TGTGCCTGGAGTGTAAGATCCGGGGAGCTGTTTTTT
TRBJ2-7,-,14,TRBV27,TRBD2,CASRRSGRKNEQYF,TGTGCCAGCAGGAGAAGCGGGAGAAAGAACGAGCAGTACTTC
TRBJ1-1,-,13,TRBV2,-,CASSEGMNTEAFF,TGTGCCAGCAGTGAAGGCATGAACACTGAAGCTTTCTTT
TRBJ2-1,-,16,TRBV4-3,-,CASSQGRAGFYNEQFF,TGCGCCAGCAGCCAAGGTCGTGCGGGTTTTTACAATGAGCAGTTCTTC
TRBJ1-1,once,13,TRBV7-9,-,CASSLQGGTEAFF,TGTGCCAGCAGCTTACAGGGTGGCACTGAAGCTTTCTTT